What follows is one TCR beta chain and its context. The data derive from a study of identical twins. MiXCR was run by TCRdb on the 5' RACE reads, yielding one entry per CDR3 protein. Among approximately 700,000 distinct CDR3 sequences listed, approximately 18% were seen once. The CDR3 runs to 14 residues. Germline V lookup: CDR1 MGHRA, CDR2 YSYEKL. Trimming cost V 0 bases and J 5 bases, with 8 bases left between them. These data were also reused for a study on T cells expressing NK-cell markers. That paper states: One of eight sequenced donors was HCMV-seronegative; the other seven were seropositive. Several experiments added an anti-gamma-delta TCR antibody to sort only alpha-beta TCR T cells. Of the CD8+ T cells in more than five donors, about 1.0-7.0% belonged to dominant NKG2C+ clonotypes. The leading position in the CD3+CD56-NKG2C+ fraction of a handful of donors also went to these clonotypes.

The TCR comes from a woman younger than 30 in good health. The rearrangement joins TRBV4-1 to TRBJ1-3; a weak D match, TRBD1 (5 bases). Sequencing was done on a sample of PBMCs. CDR3 loop: CASSQDDSRNTIYF. CDR3 sequence (DNA): TGCGCCAGCAGCCAAGACGACAGCCGAAACACCATATATTTT.